This T cell receptor beta chain originates from a study of T cells after yellow fever vaccination. Study-wide results and caveats: Repertoires sorted by FACS could include abundant clonotypes that are contaminants from the bulk population. Peaking faster, on day 5 versus 15, the secondary response was nonetheless weaker. Booster sampling recovered most clones from primary vaccination (about 97% CD4, over 75% CD8).

The CDR3 totals 13 residues. V was cut by 5 bases and J by 3 bases, with 10 bases left in between. Making TCR cDNA involved 5'RACE template switching, which added UMIs and a universal primer site. TCRdb independently ran MiXCR on the 5' RACE reads; one entry per CDR3 protein. In the table there are some 320,000 distinct CDR3 sequences, roughly a tenth of which are singletons. A word on this clonotype: Its antigen is undetermined.

The sample here was CD4+ T cells sorted from PBMCs, taken 45 days after the yellow fever booster vaccination. The chain carries TRBV12-3 or TRBV12-4 and TRBJ1-1; D might be TRBD1 (5 bases). This TCR was sampled from a man aged 18 to 29 who received the YFV17D yellow fever vaccine. CDR3 sequence: CASSPQVYTEAFF. In DNA form, the CDR3 reads TGTGCCAGCAGTCCACAGGTTTACACTGAAGCTTTCTTT.